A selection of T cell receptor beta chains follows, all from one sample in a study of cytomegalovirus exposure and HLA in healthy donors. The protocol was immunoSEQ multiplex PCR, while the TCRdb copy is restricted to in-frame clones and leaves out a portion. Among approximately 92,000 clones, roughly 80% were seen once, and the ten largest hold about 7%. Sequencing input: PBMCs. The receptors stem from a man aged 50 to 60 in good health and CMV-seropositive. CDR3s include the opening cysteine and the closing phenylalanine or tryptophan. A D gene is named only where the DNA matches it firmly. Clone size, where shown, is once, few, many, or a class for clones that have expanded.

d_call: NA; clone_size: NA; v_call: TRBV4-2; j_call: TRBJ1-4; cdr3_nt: TGTGCCAGCAGCCAAGATTTGGGAGGGGTTAATGAAAAACTGTTTTTT; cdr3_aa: CASSQDLGGVNEKLFF
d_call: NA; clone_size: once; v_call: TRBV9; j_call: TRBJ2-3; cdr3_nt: TGTGCCAGCAAGGGAGGAGATACGCAGTATTTT; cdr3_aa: CASKGGDTQYF
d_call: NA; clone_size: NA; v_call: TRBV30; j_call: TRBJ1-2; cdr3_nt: NA; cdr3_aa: CAWGTGTESIYGYPF
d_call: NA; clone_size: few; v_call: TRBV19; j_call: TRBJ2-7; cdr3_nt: TGTGCCAGTAGTATGAGCGGCATTTCCTACGAGCAGTACTTC; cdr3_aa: CASSMSGISYEQYF
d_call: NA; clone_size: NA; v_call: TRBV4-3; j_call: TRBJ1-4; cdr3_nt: TGCGCCAGCAGCCAAGAGGGCAGAGGGGAAAAACTGTTTTTT; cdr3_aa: CASSQEGRGEKLFF
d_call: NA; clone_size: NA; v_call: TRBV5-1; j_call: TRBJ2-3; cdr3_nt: TGCGCCAGCAGCTTAACTAGCACAGATACGCAGTATTTT; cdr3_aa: CASSLTSTDTQYF
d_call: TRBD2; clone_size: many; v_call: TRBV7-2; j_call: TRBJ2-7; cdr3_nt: TGTGCCAGCAGCTCTTCCGGGACTAGCTACGAGCAGTACTTC; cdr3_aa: CASSSSGTSYEQYF
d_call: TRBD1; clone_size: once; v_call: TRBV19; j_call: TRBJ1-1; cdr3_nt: TGTGCCAGTGGAAAAGGACAGGGGAGGACTGAAGCTTTCTTT; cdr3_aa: CASGKGQGRTEAFF
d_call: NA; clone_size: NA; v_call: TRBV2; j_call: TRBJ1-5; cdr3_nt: TGTGCCAGCAGTGATCAACGGGATCAGCCCCAGCATTTT; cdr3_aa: CASSDQRDQPQHF
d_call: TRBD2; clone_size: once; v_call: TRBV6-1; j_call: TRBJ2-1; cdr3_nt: TGTGCCAGCAGTGAAGCGGGGGGGATATACAATGAGCAGTTCTTC; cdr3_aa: CASSEAGGIYNEQFF
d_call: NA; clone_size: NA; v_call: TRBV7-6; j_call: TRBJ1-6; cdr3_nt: TGTGCCAGCAGCTTAGACGGAAACGGGCCCCTCCACTTT; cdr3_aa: CASSLDGNGPLHF
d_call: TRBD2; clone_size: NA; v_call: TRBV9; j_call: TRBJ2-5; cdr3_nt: TGTGCCAGCAGCGTTTCCGGGGCGGGGGGTAGTCAAGAGACCCAGTACTTC; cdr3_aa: CASSVSGAGGSQETQYF
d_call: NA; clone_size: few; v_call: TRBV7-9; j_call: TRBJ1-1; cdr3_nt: TGTGCCAGCAGCCGAACTCCCATATCCGCGAACACTGAAGCTTTCTTT; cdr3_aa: CASSRTPISANTEAFF
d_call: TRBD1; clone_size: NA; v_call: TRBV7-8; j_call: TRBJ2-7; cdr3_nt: TGTGCCAGCAGCTCCGGACAGGGGGCCTACGAGCAGTACTTC; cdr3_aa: CASSSGQGAYEQYF
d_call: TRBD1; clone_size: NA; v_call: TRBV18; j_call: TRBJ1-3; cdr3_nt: TGTGCCAGCTCCCCCCCGGGACAGTTCTCTGGAAACACCATATATTTT; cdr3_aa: CASSPPGQFSGNTIYF
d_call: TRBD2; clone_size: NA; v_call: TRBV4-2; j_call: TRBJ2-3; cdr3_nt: TGTGCCAGCAGCCAAGTGACTAGCGGGGGTCCCACAGATACGCAGTATTTT; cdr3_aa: CASSQVTSGGPTDTQYF
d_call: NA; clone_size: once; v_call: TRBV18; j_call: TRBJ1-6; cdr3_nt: TGTGCCAGCTCACCACAAGTGGAGTTTGATTTGTTTTTT; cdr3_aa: CASSPQVEFDLFF
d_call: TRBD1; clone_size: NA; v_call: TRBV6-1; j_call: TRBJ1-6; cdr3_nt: TGTGCCAGCAGTGACCCGGGACAGACGTCGTTCAACTTT; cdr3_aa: CASSDPGQTSFNF
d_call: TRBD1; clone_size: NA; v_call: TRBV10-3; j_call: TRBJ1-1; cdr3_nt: TGTGCCGCGACGGGGACAGGGGACACTGAAGCTTTCTTT; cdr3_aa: CAATGTGDTEAFF
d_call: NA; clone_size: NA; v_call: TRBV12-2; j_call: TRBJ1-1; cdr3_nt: TGTGCAAGTCGCTCCAAGGACAGGGGGAACACTGAAGCTTTCTTT; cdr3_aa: CASRSKDRGNTEAFF
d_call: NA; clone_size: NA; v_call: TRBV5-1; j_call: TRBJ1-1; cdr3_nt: TGCGCCAGCAGCTCGAATGGACAGCCCAACACTGAAGCTTTCTTT; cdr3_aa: CASSSNGQPNTEAFF
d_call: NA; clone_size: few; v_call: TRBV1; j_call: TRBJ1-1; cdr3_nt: TGCACCAGCAGCTGTGATGGGGAGGGAGGGGACACTGAAGCTTTCTTT; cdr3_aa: CTSSCDGEGGDTEAFF
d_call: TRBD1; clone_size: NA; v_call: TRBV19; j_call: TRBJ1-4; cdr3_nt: TGTGCCAGTAGTACGGGACAGGGGGGCGAAAAACTGTTTTTT; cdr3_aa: CASSTGQGGEKLFF
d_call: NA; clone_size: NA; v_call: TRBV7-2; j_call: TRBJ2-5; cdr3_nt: TGTGCCAGCAGCTTAGTCGGTTTGGAGACCCAGTACTTC; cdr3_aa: CASSLVGLETQYF
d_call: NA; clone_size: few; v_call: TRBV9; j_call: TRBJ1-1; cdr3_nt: TGTGCCAGCAGCGTATCCGGGAACACTGAAGCTTTCTTT; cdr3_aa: CASSVSGNTEAFF
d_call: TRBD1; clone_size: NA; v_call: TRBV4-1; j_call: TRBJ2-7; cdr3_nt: TGCGCCAGCAGCCAAGAGGGACAGACCTACGAGCAGTACTTC; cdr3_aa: CASSQEGQTYEQYF
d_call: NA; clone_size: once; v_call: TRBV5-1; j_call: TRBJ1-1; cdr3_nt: TGCGCCAGCAGCTCAAGGACGGAAAACAGGGCTTTCTTT; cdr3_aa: CASSSRTENRAFF
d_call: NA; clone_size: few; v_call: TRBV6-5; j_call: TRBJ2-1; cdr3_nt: TGTGCCAGCAGTTACTCGGGCAGGGAGGCCTACAATGAGCAGTTCTTC; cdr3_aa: CASSYSGREAYNEQFF
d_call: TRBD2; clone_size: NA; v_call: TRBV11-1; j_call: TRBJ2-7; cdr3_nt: TGTGCCAGCAGCTTAGTGCGGGGGGCCTACGAGCAGTACTTC; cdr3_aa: CASSLVRGAYEQYF
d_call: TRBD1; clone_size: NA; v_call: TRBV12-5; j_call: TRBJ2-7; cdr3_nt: TGTGCTAGTGGTCCCGGGACAGGGTCCTACGAGCAGTACTTC; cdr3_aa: CASGPGTGSYEQYF
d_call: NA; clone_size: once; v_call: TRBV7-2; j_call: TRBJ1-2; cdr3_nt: TGTGCCAGCAGCTTGGCCGATCGCACGGGTTCCTATGGCTACACCTTC; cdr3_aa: CASSLADRTGSYGYTF
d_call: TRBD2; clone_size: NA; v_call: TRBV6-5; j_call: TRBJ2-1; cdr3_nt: TGTGCCAGCAGTTACCTAGCGGGGGCGCGGAATGAGCAGTTCTTC; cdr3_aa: CASSYLAGARNEQFF
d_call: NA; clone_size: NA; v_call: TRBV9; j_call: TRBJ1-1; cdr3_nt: TGTGCCAGCAGCGTGAGTTACAGTAGAAAAAACACTGAAGCTTTCTTT; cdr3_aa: CASSVSYSRKNTEAFF
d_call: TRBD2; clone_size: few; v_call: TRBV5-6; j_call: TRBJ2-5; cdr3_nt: TGTGCCAGCAGCTTGCTAGCGGGGGGGCGTGAGACCCAGTACTTC; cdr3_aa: CASSLLAGGRETQYF
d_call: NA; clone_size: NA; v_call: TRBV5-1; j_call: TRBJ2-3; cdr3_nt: TGCGCCAGCAGCTTGGTCCTCATGGAGACGCAGTATTTT; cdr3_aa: CASSLVLMETQYF
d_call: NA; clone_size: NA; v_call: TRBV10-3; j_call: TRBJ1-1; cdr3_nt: TGTGCCATCATCAAGGGGGGGGGCAACACTAAAGCTTTCTTT; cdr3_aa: CAIIKGGGNTKAFF
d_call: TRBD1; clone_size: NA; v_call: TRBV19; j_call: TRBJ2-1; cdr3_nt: TGTGCCACCATAGCCGGGACAGTTTACAATGAGCAGTTCTTC; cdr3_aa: CATIAGTVYNEQFF
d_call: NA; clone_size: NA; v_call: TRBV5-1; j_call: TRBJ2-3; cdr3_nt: TGCGCCAGCAGCTTAGAGACAGTTGGGGCAGATACGCAGTATTTT; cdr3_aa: CASSLETVGADTQYF
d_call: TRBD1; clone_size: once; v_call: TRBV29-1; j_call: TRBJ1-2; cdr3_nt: TGCAGCGCACAGGGGGCTGGAGGCTACACCTTC; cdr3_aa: CSAQGAGGYTF
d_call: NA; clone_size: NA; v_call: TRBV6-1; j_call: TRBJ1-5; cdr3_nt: TGTGCCAGCAACCCGACAGGCTCCAATCAGCCCCAGAATTTT; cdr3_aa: CASNPTGSNQPQNF